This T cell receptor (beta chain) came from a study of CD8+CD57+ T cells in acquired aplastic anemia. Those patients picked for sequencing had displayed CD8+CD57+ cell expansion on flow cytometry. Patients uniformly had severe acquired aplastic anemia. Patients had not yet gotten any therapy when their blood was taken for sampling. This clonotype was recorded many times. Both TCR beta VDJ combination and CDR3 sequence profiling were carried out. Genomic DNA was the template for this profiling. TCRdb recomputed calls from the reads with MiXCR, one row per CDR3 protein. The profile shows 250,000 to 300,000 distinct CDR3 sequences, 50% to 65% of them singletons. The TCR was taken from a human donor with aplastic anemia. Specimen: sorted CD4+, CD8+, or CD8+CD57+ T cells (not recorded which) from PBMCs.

Here the CDR3 reads CAISVRSERAEAFF. The CDR3 DNA follows: TGTGCCATCAGTGTTCGATCGGAACGGGCTGAAGCTTTCTTT. This chain joins TRBV10-3 and TRBJ1-1; D uncertain. Germline V gene sequence: CDR1 ENHRY, CDR2 SYGVKD. V was trimmed by 4 bases and J by 6 bases, leaving 15 bases between them. This CDR3 is built from 14 residues.